The 29 T cell receptor beta chains given below trace back to one sample, sequenced in a study of graft-versus-host responses after intestinal transplantation. The antigens for these receptors are not known. Profiled with immunoSEQ multiplex PCR; TCRdb holds only in-frame clones, not every one. The sample holds approximately 90,000 clones; roughly nine tenths are singletons and the top ten take roughly 0.28%. The material sequenced was unstimulated CD4+ T cells sorted from spleen or lymph node cells, taken before transplant. The origin of the receptors is a human donor who was the organ donor for an intestinal transplant.

This clone was seen only once. The J gene is TRBJ1-1, the V gene TRBV28; a possible D gene is TRBD1 (6 bases). V dropped 4 bases and J dropped 7 bases, with 13 bases sitting between them. The CDR3 is made up of 13 amino acids. Germline assignment: CDR1 MDHEN and CDR2 SYDVKM. The CDR3 nucleotides read TGTGCCAGCAGTTCAACCGACAGGCGTGAAGCTTTCTTT. It translates to CASSSTDRREAFF. The full variable domain, its missing parts supplied by reference TRBV28 and TRBJ1-1, is DVKVTQSSRYLVKRTGEKVFLECVQDMDHENMFWYRQDPGLGLRLIYFSYDVKMKEKGDIPEGYSVSREKKERFSLILESASTNQTSMYLCASSSTDRREAFFGQGTRLTVV.

This rearrangement joins TRBV28 to TRBJ1-3; 7 nucleotides agree with TRBD1. The V and J ends lost 7 bases and 0 bases, in that order; junction bases with no gene match: 12. The CDR3 loop spans 17 amino acids. CDR1 and CDR2 from the germline V gene are MDHEN and SYDVKM. The CDR3 coding sequence is TGTGCCAGCATCTCGCCAGGGGGGCCGCTCTCTGGAAACACCATATATTTT. Residues: CASISPGGPLSGNTIYF.

This clone was found once. The V gene is TRBV7-9, the J gene TRBJ1-3, with D tentatively TRBD1 (5 bases). Germline CDR1 SEHNR, CDR2 FQNEAQ (reference sequence). The CDR3 contains 15 residues. With 2 bases removed from V and 0 bases from J, the gap between germline ends came to 8 bases. The CDR3 loop reads CASSLRQGSGNTIYF. The CDR3 nucleotides are TGTGCCAGCAGCTTAAGGCAGGGCTCTGGAAACACCATATATTTT.

The chain couples TRBV4-3 to TRBJ2-3; TRBD2 agrees at 13 bases. From germline, CDR1 is LGHNA and CDR2 YSLEER. With V trimmed by 3 bases and J by 0 bases, 3 bases remained unmatched. This CDR3 has 17 residues. CDR3 nucleotides: TGCGCCAGCAGCCAGTGGACTAGCGGGAGTAGCACAGATACGCAGTATTTT. As protein: CASSQWTSGSSTDTQYF.

The chain recombines TRBV28 with TRBJ2-7; 9 bases agree with TRBD1. V lost 5 bases, J lost 1 base, and 6 bases stayed unmatched. The CDR3 has 15 residues. The germline gives CDR1 MDHEN, CDR2 SYDVKM. The CDR3 here is CASSPQGARSYEQYF. CDR3 nucleotide sequence: TGTGCCAGCAGTCCACAGGGGGCTAGGTCCTACGAGCAGTACTTC. The full variable domain, rest sourced from reference TRBV28 and TRBJ2-7, is DVKVTQSSRYLVKRTGEKVFLECVQDMDHENMFWYRQDPGLGLRLIYFSYDVKMKEKGDIPEGYSVSREKKERFSLILESASTNQTSMYLCASSPQGARSYEQYFGPGTRLTVT.

This chain links TRBV7-8 with TRBJ1-2, with a possible D match to TRBD1 (6 bases). This CDR3 is built from 13 residues. CDR1 and CDR2 (germline): SGHVS, FQNEAQ. Trimming removed 5 bases at V and 4 bases at J, with 11 bases between. The CDR3 reads CASSPGGPYGYTF. The CDR3 DNA sequence: TGTGCCAGCAGCCCCGGGGGGCCCTATGGCTACACCTTC.

The V call is TRBV4-2, the J call TRBJ2-1; perhaps TRBD2 as D (6 bases). The CDR3 length is 15 residues. V lost 1 base to trimming and J lost 11 bases, with 18 bases between them. In germline, CDR1 is LGHNA, CDR2 YNFKEQ. The CDR3 sequence is CASSQVGDSDRQQFF. The CDR3 DNA is TGTGCCAGCAGCCAAGTTGGGGACTCGGACCGACAGCAGTTCTTC.

The chain carries TRBV29-1 and TRBJ1-4, with 8 nucleotides matching TRBD1. CDR1 and CDR2 (germline): SQVTM, ANQGSEA. This CDR3 is 12 amino acids long. Trimming at V came to 7 bases and at J to 6 bases, leaving 4 bases not matched to a gene. CDR3 loop: CSASTGDEKLFF. CDR3 in DNA: TGCAGCGCGTCGACAGGGGATGAAAAACTGTTTTTT. The whole variable domain, remainder taken from reference TRBV29-1 and TRBJ1-4, is SAVISQKPSRDICQRGTSLTIQCQVDSQVTMMFWYRQQPGQSLTLIATANQGSEATYESGFVIDKFPISRPNLTFSTLTVSNMSPEDSSIYLCSASTGDEKLFFGSGTQLSVL.

The chain has TRBV6-4 and TRBJ1-4; D uncertain. Between the trimmed V and J ends, which lost 5 bases and 8 bases, there was a span of 21 bases. The CDR3 contains 16 residues. Per the germline V gene, CDR1 is MRHNA and CDR2 is SNTAGT. The CDR3 is CASSSPTFKPWEKLFF. CDR3 DNA: TGTGCCAGCAGTTCACCGACTTTTAAACCGTGGGAAAAACTGTTTTTT.

This clone was counted only a few times. This sequence joins TRBV6-5 and TRBJ1-2, with a weak D call TRBD1 (6 bases). V lost 10 bases and J lost 5, with 20 bases in between. The CDR3 runs 14 residues. Germline V gene sequence: CDR1 MNHEY, CDR2 SVGAGI. CDR3 DNA: TGTGCCACTCAGGAGCTTGGGAGGGGGTATGGCTACACCTTC. Translating it yields CATQELGRGYGYTF.

The CDR3 is CASSQVLRGGDEKLFF. CDR3 sequence (DNA): TGCGCCAGCAGCCAAGTTCTACGGGGGGGGGATGAAAAACTGTTTTTT. The chain joins TRBV4-1 to TRBJ1-4; tentatively, D is TRBD1 (5 bases). The CDR3 consists of 16 residues. Looked up from germline, CDR1 is MGHRA and CDR2 is YSYEKL. The V end lost 1 base, the J end lost 6 bases, and 15 bases lay between the germline ends.

This clone was found a few times. The CDR3 DNA sequence: TGTGCCAGTAGCGATCGTCCCGGAGATACGCAGTATTTT. This translates into CASSDRPGDTQYF. V usage is TRBV19 and J usage is TRBJ2-3; D is ambiguous. There are 13 residues in the CDR3. Trimming removed 6 bases at V and 5 bases at J, with 12 bases between. Germline V gives CDR1 LNHDA, CDR2 SQIVND (reference sequence).

The V and J genes are TRBV7-2 and TRBJ2-7, with a possible D match to TRBD2 (5 bases). The CDR3 loop spans 13 amino acids. Trimming pared 2 bases from V and 5 bases from J, leaving 10 bases between. Germline V lookup: CDR1 SGHTA, CDR2 FQGNSA. CDR3 sequence: CASSLLIGNEQYF. The CDR3 DNA follows: TGTGCCAGCAGCTTATTGATCGGGAACGAGCAGTACTTC.

The chain employs TRBV6-5 and TRBJ1-2; D is perhaps TRBD1 (5 bases). Germline V CDR1 and CDR2: MNHEY, SVGAGI. The CDR3 has 13 residues. V shed 5 bases and J shed 7 bases, with 14 bases lying between them. The CDR3 DNA reads as TGTGCCAGCAGTCCAGGGCATCGGTCTGGCTACACCTTC. This codes for CASSPGHRSGYTF.

The chain links TRBV7-8 to TRBJ2-5, with a weak D call TRBD2 (7 bases). With 1 base removed from V and 7 bases from J, the gap between germline ends came to 10 bases. The germline V gene encodes CDR1 SGHVS and CDR2 FQNEAQ. The CDR3 has 13 amino acids. This CDR3 reads CASSLVGGGTQYF. CDR3 sequence (DNA): TGTGCCAGCAGCTTAGTAGGGGGGGGGACCCAGTACTTC.

As DNA, the CDR3 is TGTGCCTGGAGTGATCCCGGGACAGGGGTTGGGGGCTACACCTTC. Residues: CAWSDPGTGVGGYTF. This chain connects TRBV30 to TRBJ1-2; 10 nucleotides line up with TRBD1. The CDR3 runs to 15 residues. Germline V gene lookup returns CDR1 GTSNPN and CDR2 SVGIG (reference sequence). The V and J ends lost 1 base and 8 bases, in that order; junction bases with no gene match: 10.

The rearrangement links TRBV11-3 to TRBJ1-1; 7 nucleotides match TRBD1. With 4 bases clipped from V and 7 bases from J, the junction kept 12 bases outside the gene matches. Germline values: CDR1 SGHNT, CDR2 YENEEA. CDR3 length: 15 residues. This CDR3 is CASSWGSGGKYEAFF. The CDR3 coding sequence is TGTGCCAGCAGCTGGGGCTCAGGGGGAAAATATGAAGCTTTCTTT.

The chain combines TRBV6-1 with TRBJ1-6; D call uncertain. Germline V gives CDR1 MNHNS, CDR2 SASEGT. Trimming took off 2 bases at V and 7 bases at J, with 12 bases between the two ends. The CDR3 length is 15 residues. CDR3 amino acids: CASSESLPGNSPLHF. CDR3 sequence (DNA): TGTGCCAGCAGTGAAAGTCTACCGGGAAATTCACCCCTCCACTTT.

The genes are TRBV6-5 and TRBJ2-3, with D perhaps matching TRBD1 (5 bases). V was cut by 4 bases and J by 2 bases, with 13 bases left in between. This CDR3 has 15 amino acids. Looked up from germline, CDR1 is MNHEY and CDR2 is SVGAGI. The CDR3 loop is CASSFGWGPTDTQYF. CDR3 bases: TGTGCCAGCAGTTTCGGTTGGGGCCCCACAGATACGCAGTATTTT.

The rearrangement joins TRBV5-4 to TRBJ2-3, with a possible D match to TRBD2 (5 bases). V lost 4 bases to trimming and J lost 2 bases, with 11 bases between them. CDR3 length: 14 amino acids. CDR1 SGHNT and CDR2 YYREEE come from the germline V gene (reference sequence). The CDR3 DNA reads TGTGCCAGCAGCGATGACTATATCACAGATACGCAGTATTTT. It is translated as CASSDDYITDTQYF.

The chain is built from TRBV18 and TRBJ2-7, with D unclear. The CDR3 totals 13 residues. Germline V CDR1 and CDR2: KGHSH, LQKENI. Trimming removed 2 bases at V and 2 bases at J, with 7 bases between. The CDR3 DNA is TGTGCCAGCTCACCAGCAGATCCCTACGAGCAGTACTTC. Encoded protein: CASSPADPYEQYF.

This clone was observed once. The genes are TRBV5-1 and TRBJ2-5; 8 bases fit TRBD1. Germline trimming cut 4 bases from V and 5 bases from J; bases unmatched to any gene: 7. Germline-derived CDR1 and CDR2 are SGHRS and YFSETQ. The CDR3 loop spans 14 amino acids. This chain's CDR3 is CASSPVDRVETQYF. The CDR3 region has the DNA TGCGCCAGCAGCCCGGTGGACAGGGTTGAGACCCAGTACTTC.

The genes are TRBV7-9 and TRBJ1-2; tentatively, D is TRBD1 (5 bases). Trimming removed 6 bases from V and 6 bases from J, with 20 bases in between. Germline-derived CDR1 and CDR2 are SEHNR and FQNEAQ (reference sequence). The CDR3 has 15 amino acids. The CDR3 reads CASRLTPGVGDGYTF. In nucleotides, the CDR3 is TGTGCCAGCAGGTTGACCCCGGGGGTAGGGGATGGCTACACCTTC.

V usage is TRBV12-5 and J usage is TRBJ2-7; D is undetermined. Germline-derived CDR1 and CDR2 are LGHNT and FRNRAP. This CDR3 comprises 13 residues. Trimming removed 2 bases at V and 0 bases at J, with 5 bases between. The CDR3 here is CASGLTVSYEQYF. CDR3 coding DNA: TGTGCTAGTGGTTTGACAGTCTCCTACGAGCAGTACTTC.

This clone was detected once. The chain recombines TRBV5-4 with TRBJ1-6, with TRBD1 matching 7 bases. Germline CDR1 and CDR2: SGHNT and YYREEE (reference sequence). J gave up 6 bases and V 4 bases, and 4 bases lay outside the gene matches. The length of the CDR3 is 14 residues. DNA of the CDR3: TGTGCCAGCAGCCACCGGGACAGTAATTCACCCCTCCACTTT. As protein: CASSHRDSNSPLHF. The full variable domain, completed using reference TRBV5-4 and TRBJ1-6, is ETGVTQSPTHLIKTRGQQVTLRCSSQSGHNTVSWYQQALGQGPQFIFQYYREEENGRGNFPPRFSGLQFPNYSSELNVNALELDDSALYLCASSHRDSNSPLHFGNGTRLTVT.

The chain couples TRBV7-2 to TRBJ1-2; D is unresolved. V lost 1 base and J 0 bases, leaving 12 bases between the germline ends. CDR1 is SGHTA, CDR2 FQGNSA, per germline. This CDR3 comprises 16 residues. The CDR3 sequence: CASSLVLGRPNYGYTF. For the CDR3, the DNA is TGTGCCAGCAGCTTAGTTTTGGGCAGGCCTAACTATGGCTACACCTTC. The full variable domain, with the rest looked up from reference TRBV7-2 and TRBJ1-2, is GAGVSQSPSNKVTEKGKDVELRCDPISGHTALYWYRQSLGQGLEFLIYFQGNSAPDKSGLPSDRFSAERTGGSVSTLTIQRTQQEDSAVYLCASSLVLGRPNYGYTFGSGTRLTVV.

In regard to this clone: At the DNA level, this CDR3 is encoded by other sequences in the same sample as well. The rearrangement links TRBV5-1 to TRBJ2-5, with 9 nucleotides matching TRBD2. V trimming: 0 bases; J trimming: 5 bases; junction bases outside the gene matches: 8. CDR1 is SGHRS, CDR2 YFSETQ, per germline. The CDR3 consists of 16 residues. The CDR3: CASSLELAGWGETQYF. CDR3 in DNA: TGCGCCAGCAGCTTGGAGCTAGCGGGATGGGGTGAGACCCAGTACTTC. The whole variable domain, filled in from reference TRBV5-1 and TRBJ2-5, reads KAGVTQTPRYLIKTRGQQVTLSCSPISGHRSVSWYQQTPGQGLQFLFEYFSETQRNKGNFPGRFSGRQFSNSRSEMNVSTLELGDSALYLCASSLELAGWGETQYFGPGTRLLVL.

The chain carries TRBV19 and TRBJ2-3; possible D gene TRBD2, 5 bases. This CDR3 comprises 12 residues. Germline V gives CDR1 LNHDA, CDR2 SQIVND (reference sequence). V was clipped by 11 bases and J by 0 bases, with 9 bases between them. CDR3 coding DNA: TGTGCCTGCGGGCGGAGCACAGATACGCAGTATTTT. Amino acid sequence: CACGRSTDTQYF.

This chain uses TRBV11-2 with TRBJ1-3, with D maybe TRBD1 (5 bases). With 3 bases removed from V and 4 bases from J, the gap between germline ends came to 10 bases. The germline CDR1 and CDR2 sequences are SGHAT and FQNNGV. There are 14 residues in the CDR3. As DNA, the CDR3 is TGTGCCAGCAGCTTTTACAGGTCCGGAAACACCATATATTTT. Its translation is CASSFYRSGNTIYF.